The rows below give T cell receptor beta chains drawn from one sample of a study of T cells in localized non-small cell lung cancer. The data were produced by immunoSEQ multiplex PCR, yet TCRdb's version contains in-frame clones alone and is incomplete. Of about 54,000 clones listed, about 85% are singletons. This specimen was peripheral blood, taken before any cancer treatment. All receptors derive from a female donor over 55 with stage II squamous cell lung carcinoma. Both conserved end residues are part of each CDR3. The D gene is left open where the match is weak. Size is omitted from some rows. Given values are once, few, many or a class for expanded clones.

TRBJ1-3 | . | . | TRBV7-2 | TGTGCCAGCAGCTTGGAGGCCCAGGGACACTCGGGGGGTTGGAACACCATATATTTT | CASSLEAQGHSGGWNTIYF
TRBJ2-3 | TRBD2 | . | TRBV5-1 | TGCGCCAGCGGGACTAGCGACACAGATACGCAGTATTTT | CASGTSDTDTQYF
TRBJ2-2 | . | . | TRBV7-9 | TGTGCCAGCAGCCCGCCCGACACAAGTACCGGGGAGCTGTTTTTT | CASSPPDTSTGELFF
TRBJ2-2 | . | . | TRBV7-9 | TGTGCCCCCAGCCGCAGCACCGGGGAGCTGTTTTTT | CAPSRSTGELFF
TRBJ2-2 | TRBD2 | . | TRBV7-6 | TGTGCCAGCAGCGGGAGTGCTAGCGGGGGCGGCGGGGAGCTGTTTTTT | CASSGSASGGGGELFF
TRBJ1-1 | TRBD1 | . | TRBV5-1 | TGCGCCAGCGGCAGGGGGGATACTGAAGCTTTCTTT | CASGRGDTEAFF
TRBJ1-2 | TRBD1 | . | TRBV10-2 | TGCGCCAGCAGTGACAGGACAGGGGCCCTAAAGGGCTACACCTTC | CASSDRTGALKGYTF
TRBJ1-3 | TRBD1 | few | TRBV4-1 | TGCGCCAGCAGCCAAGTTGGAGGACAGGACACCATATATTTT | CASSQVGGQDTIYF
TRBJ2-1 | . | . | TRBV6-5 | TGTGCCAGCAGTTACAAGGAGTGGGATGAGCAGTTCTTC | CASSYKEWDEQFF
TRBJ2-7 | . | . | TRBV29-1 | TGCAGCGTTGAAAGCAGGTCTCGGGCCGAGCAGTACTTC | CSVESRSRAEQYF